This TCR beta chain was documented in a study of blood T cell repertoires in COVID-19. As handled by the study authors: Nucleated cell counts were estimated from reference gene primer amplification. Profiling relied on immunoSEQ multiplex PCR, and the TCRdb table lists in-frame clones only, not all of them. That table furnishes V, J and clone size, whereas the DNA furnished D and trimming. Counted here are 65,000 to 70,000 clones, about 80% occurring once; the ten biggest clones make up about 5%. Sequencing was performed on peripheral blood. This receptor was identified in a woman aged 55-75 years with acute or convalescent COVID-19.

The CDR3 reads CASSKGGTGLMVGHNEQFF. In DNA, the CDR3 is TGTGCCAGCAGCAAAGGTGGGACAGGGCTTATGGTTGGGCACAATGAGCAGTTCTTC. V gene TRBV21-1 combines with J gene TRBJ2-1; the table's D call, TRBD1, was not checked against the DNA. TRBV21-1 counts as a pseudogene. The CDR3 runs 19 residues.